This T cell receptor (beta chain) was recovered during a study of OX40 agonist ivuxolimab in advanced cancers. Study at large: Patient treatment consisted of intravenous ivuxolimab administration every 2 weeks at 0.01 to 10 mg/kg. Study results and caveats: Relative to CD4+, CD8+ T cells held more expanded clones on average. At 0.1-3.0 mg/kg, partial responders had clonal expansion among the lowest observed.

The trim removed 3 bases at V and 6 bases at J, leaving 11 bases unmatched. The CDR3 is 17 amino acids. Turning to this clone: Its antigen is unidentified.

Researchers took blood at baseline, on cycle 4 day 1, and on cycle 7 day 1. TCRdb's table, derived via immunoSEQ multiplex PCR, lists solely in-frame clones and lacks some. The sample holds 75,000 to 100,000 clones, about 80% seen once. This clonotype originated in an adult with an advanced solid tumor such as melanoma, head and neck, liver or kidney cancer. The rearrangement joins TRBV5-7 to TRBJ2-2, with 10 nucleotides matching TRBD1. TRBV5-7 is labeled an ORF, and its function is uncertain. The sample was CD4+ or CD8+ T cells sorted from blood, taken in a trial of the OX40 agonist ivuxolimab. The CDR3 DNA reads TGTGCCAGCAGCTCTCAACGGGGGGACAGGGGACCCGGGGAGCTGTTTTTT. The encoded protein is CASSSQRGDRGPGELFF.